The present TCR beta chain was sequenced within a study of cytomegalovirus exposure and HLA in healthy donors. Primers for the PCR totalled 60 Vbeta and 13 Jbeta. Libraries were prepared by immunoSEQ multiplex PCR; TCRdb keeps only in-frame clonotypes and omits some of them. The data show roughly 120,000 clones, around 74% seen once. Deletions cut 0 bases from V and 1 base from J, with 5 bases between. Germline V gene data show CDR1 as SGHNT and CDR2 as YYREEE (reference sequence). The CDR3 contains 15 residues. The sequence was collected from a man aged 55-75 years in good health and CMV-seropositive. The sample was PBMCs. The chain carries TRBV5-4 and TRBJ2-6; D ambiguous. The CDR3 region has the DNA TGTGCCAGCAGCTTGGGGCGGTCTGGGGCCAACGTCCTGACTTTC. Translating gives CASSLGRSGANVLTF.